The 29 T cell receptor beta chains reported below all come from one sample, sequenced in a study of cytomegalovirus exposure and HLA in healthy donors. In the PCR, 60 Vbeta and 13 Jbeta primers were used. Sequenced by immunoSEQ multiplex PCR; TCRdb stores in-frame clones only, minus some. The table has 90,000 to 120,000 clones, 65% to 75% seen once. The sequenced material came from PBMCs. These receptors all stem from a man aged 40-50 years in good health and CMV-seropositive.

This clone was seen a handful of times. Other DNA sequences in the same sample also yield this CDR3. The V gene is TRBV19, the J gene TRBJ2-2; maybe TRBD1 (6 bases). Trimming stripped 4 bases from V and 1 base from J, with 7 bases between. This CDR3 has 14 residues. Germline V CDR1 and CDR2: LNHDA, SQIVND (reference sequence). The DNA for the CDR3 is TGTGCCAGTAGTACGACAGGGAACACCGGGGAGCTGTTTTTT. Translated: CASSTTGNTGELFF.

The chain couples TRBV2 to TRBJ1-4; weak D call: TRBD1 (5 bases). The CDR3 contains 15 residues. Deletions cut 5 bases from V and 7 bases from J, with 17 bases between. Germline-derived CDR1 and CDR2 are SNHLY and FYNNEI. The CDR3: CASSWNGGEGEKLFF. The CDR3 DNA sequence: TGTGCCAGCAGTTGGAATGGGGGGGAGGGTGAAAAACTGTTTTTT.

CDR3 in amino acids: CSVEDTGGYGYTF. In DNA, the CDR3 is TGCAGCGTTGAAGATACAGGGGGCTATGGCTACACCTTC. The chain has TRBV29-1 and TRBJ1-2; the match to TRBD1 covers 8 bases. Germline V gene lookup returns CDR1 SQVTM and CDR2 ANQGSEA. CDR3 length equals 13 residues. V trimming: 0 bases; J trimming: 4 bases; junction bases outside the gene matches: 1. Full variable domain (outside the CDR3, taken from reference TRBV29-1 and TRBJ1-2): SAVISQKPSRDICQRGTSLTIQCQVDSQVTMMFWYRQQPGQSLTLIATANQGSEATYESGFVIDKFPISRPNLTFSTLTVSNMSPEDSSIYLCSVEDTGGYGYTFGSGTRLTVV.

The chain combines TRBV27 with TRBJ2-7, with 8 nucleotides matching TRBD1. V gave up 5 bases and J gave up 3 bases; unmatched junction bases: 9. CDR1 is MNHEY, CDR2 SMNVEV, per germline (reference sequence). This CDR3 region has 15 residues. The CDR3 DNA sequence: TGTGCCAGCAGTGAGGCTGGGACAGGTATCTACGAGCAGTACTTC. Translation: CASSEAGTGIYEQYF.

The V call is TRBV10-3, the J call TRBJ1-5, with unresolved D. Germline lookup yields CDR1 ENHRY and CDR2 SYGVKD. V was trimmed by 10 bases and J by 2 bases, leaving 12 bases between them. This CDR3 comprises 13 residues. Here the CDR3 DNA reads TGTGCCACGGGTCCACCAGGCAATCAGCCCCAGCATTTT. Translation: CATGPPGNQPQHF.

The chain couples TRBV6-1 to TRBJ2-7, with TRBD2 matching 9 bases. The CDR3 sequence is 15 residues long. Trimming cost V 1 base and J 0 bases; bases outside gene matches: 1. CDR1 and CDR2 (germline): MNHNS, SASEGT. For the CDR3, the DNA is TGTGCCAGCAGTGAAGAACTAGCGGGCTCCTACGAGCAGTACGTC. Its translation: CASSEELAGSYEQYV.

This chain joins TRBV29-1 and TRBJ2-5; tentative D call: TRBD2 (6 bases). The CDR3 covers 12 residues. Trimming took off 6 bases at V and 5 bases at J, with 13 bases between the two ends. CDR1 is SQVTM and CDR2 is ANQGSEA in the germline V gene. Here the CDR3 reads CSVRGAGETQYF. DNA for the CDR3: TGCAGCGTCCGCGGCGCGGGGGAGACCCAGTACTTC.

The chain joins TRBV6-5 to TRBJ1-4; 8 bases line up with TRBD1. J was trimmed by 5 bases and V by 10 bases; bases with no gene match: 3. The V gene's germline CDR1 is MNHEY and CDR2 SVGAGI. The CDR3 totals 12 residues. DNA for the CDR3: TGTGCCACGAGGACAGGGAATGAAAAACTGTTTTTT. It yields the protein CATRTGNEKLFF.

The chain uses TRBV9 and TRBJ2-1; 9 nucleotides align to TRBD2. This CDR3 has 16 residues. V gave up 0 bases and J gave up 6 bases; unmatched junction bases: 7. The germline V gene encodes CDR1 SGDLS and CDR2 YYNGEE. The CDR3 protein is CASSVARSSGINEQFF. The CDR3 coding sequence is TGTGCCAGCAGCGTAGCCCGGTCTAGCGGGATCAATGAGCAGTTCTTC.

The rearrangement uses TRBV14 and TRBJ2-2; maybe TRBD1 (5 bases). Trimming shortened V by 1 base and J by 1 base, and 10 bases separated the two germline ends. The CDR3 has 16 residues. The germline CDR1 and CDR2 sequences are SGHDN and FVKESK. In nucleotides, the CDR3 is TGTGCCAGCAGCCAAGTGGGCAGGGTGAACACCGGGGAGCTGTTTTTT. As protein: CASSQVGRVNTGELFF.

The chain recombines TRBV19 with TRBJ1-1; 7 bases are shared with TRBD1. Trimming removed 7 bases from V and 4 bases from J; junction bases left unmatched: 9. The CDR3 runs to 14 residues. The V gene's germline CDR1 is LNHDA and CDR2 SQIVND (reference sequence). CDR3 bases: TGTGCCAGTAACCTGAACAGGGGTGCCACTGAAGCTTTCTTT. Amino acids: CASNLNRGATEAFF.

This clone occurred once. J is TRBJ1-6 and V is TRBV19, with 7 positions matching TRBD1. V trimming: 5 bases; J trimming: 11 bases; junction bases outside the gene matches: 6. Germline loops: CDR1 LNHDA, CDR2 SQIVND (reference sequence). CDR3 length: 13 amino acids. The DNA of the CDR3 is TGTGCCAGTAGTGACGACAGGGTGACACCCCTCCACTTT. Protein sequence: CASSDDRVTPLHF.

The rearrangement uses TRBV27 and TRBJ1-3; 8 bases are a match to TRBD1. Germline CDR1 is MNHEY and CDR2 is SMNVEV (reference sequence). This CDR3 region has 16 residues. Germline trimming cut 5 bases from V and 1 base from J; bases unmatched to any gene: 7. The chain's CDR3 is CASSPTGGTSGNTIYF. CDR3 DNA: TGTGCCAGCAGTCCCACAGGGGGGACTTCTGGAAACACCATATATTTT.

The chain employs TRBV2 and TRBJ2-3; 7 bases fit TRBD2. The CDR3 runs 15 residues. Trimming removed 6 bases from V and 1 base from J; junction bases left unmatched: 7. The V gene's germline CDR1 is SNHLY and CDR2 FYNNEI. The CDR3 protein is CASRARGIGTDTQYF. The CDR3 coding sequence is TGTGCCAGCAGGGCGCGGGGGATCGGCACAGATACGCAGTATTTT. Supplemented by reference TRBV2 and TRBJ2-3, the full variable domain reads EPEVTQTPSHQVTQMGQEVILRCVPISNHLYFYWYRQILGQKVEFLVSFYNNEISEKSEIFDDQFSVERPDGSNFTLKIRSTKLEDSAMYFCASRARGIGTDTQYFGPGTRLTVL.

The chain recombines TRBV27 with TRBJ1-2, with D possibly being TRBD1 (6 bases). There are 15 residues in the CDR3. Germline values: CDR1 MNHEY, CDR2 SMNVEV (reference sequence). Trimming stripped 3 bases from V and 3 bases from J, with 14 bases between. The CDR3 is CASSFLGAQDYGYTF. The CDR3, as DNA: TGTGCCAGCAGTTTCTTGGGGGCCCAGGACTATGGCTACACCTTC.

The chain is built from TRBV28 and TRBJ2-1, with 7 bases fitting TRBD1. There are 14 residues in the CDR3. Looked up from germline, CDR1 is MDHEN and CDR2 is SYDVKM. The V segment lost 3 bases and the J segment 2 bases; nucleotides outside the gene matches: 1. The CDR3 spells CASSFRGTYNEQFF. The CDR3 coding sequence is TGTGCCAGCAGTTTCAGGGGGACCTACAATGAGCAGTTCTTC.

As concerns this clone: The same CDR3 also results from other DNA sequences found in this sample. The chain combines TRBV28 with TRBJ1-5; D is undetermined. Germline CDR1 is MDHEN and CDR2 is SYDVKM. Trimming cost V 4 bases and J 2 bases, with 3 bases left between them. This CDR3 has 12 amino acids. The CDR3 here is CASSSGNQPQHF. In DNA, the CDR3 is TGTGCCAGCAGTTCAGGCAATCAGCCCCAGCATTTT.

The gene calls are TRBV29-1 and TRBJ2-3, with 7 positions matching TRBD2. J lost 4 bases, V lost 6 bases, and 7 bases had no gene match. Germline lookup yields CDR1 SQVTM and CDR2 ANQGSEA. This CDR3 has 13 amino acids. CDR3 residues: CSVTGEGPDTQYF. CDR3 DNA: TGCAGCGTGACTGGGGAGGGCCCAGATACGCAGTATTTT.

This chain connects TRBV19 to TRBJ1-1; D perhaps matches TRBD1 (5 bases). The CDR3 is 14 amino acids. CDR1 LNHDA and CDR2 SQIVND come from the germline V gene (reference sequence). The ends were cut back, 3 bases at V and 4 bases at J, with 12 bases in the middle. The CDR3 nucleotides are TGTGCCAGTAGTATGCTAGGGGCAGGCACTGAAGCTTTCTTT. It encodes CASSMLGAGTEAFF.

Only a few counts were recorded for this clone. This sequence joins TRBV10-2 and TRBJ1-5; 10 bases are a match to TRBD1. V gave up 8 bases and J gave up 5 bases; unmatched junction bases: 6. CDR3 size: 14 residues. Germline CDR1 and CDR2: WSHSY and SAAADI. The CDR3 here is CASWDRGWDQPQHF. The DNA of the CDR3 is TGCGCCAGCTGGGACAGGGGTTGGGATCAGCCCCAGCATTTT.

This clone was detected only a few times. This sequence joins TRBV6-6 and TRBJ2-7; 8 bases line up with TRBD1. The CDR3 contains 14 residues. J was trimmed by 3 bases and V by 2 bases; bases with no gene match: 3. Germline V gene lookup returns CDR1 MNHNY and CDR2 SVGAGI (reference sequence). CDR3 coding DNA: TGTGCCAGCAGTTACCTGGGACAGGTCTACGAGCAGTACTTC. Protein sequence: CASSYLGQVYEQYF.

The V call is TRBV13, the J call TRBJ1-1, with 7 bases lining up with TRBD1. The CDR3 consists of 15 residues. CDR1 and CDR2 (germline): PRHDT, FYEKMQ (reference sequence). V lost 2 bases to trimming and J lost 4 bases; unmatched junction nucleotides: 7. This chain's CDR3 is CASSLWTGGATEAFF. The CDR3 coding sequence is TGTGCCAGCAGCTTATGGACAGGAGGGGCCACTGAAGCTTTCTTT.

DNA for the CDR3: TGTGCCAGTAGCACAGGGTGGAATCAGCCCCAGCATTTT. As protein: CASSTGWNQPQHF. This chain joins TRBV19 and TRBJ1-5; D is possibly TRBD1 (6 bases). V lost 6 bases, J lost 4 bases, and 10 bases lay in between. CDR3 length: 13 amino acids. Looked up from germline, CDR1 is LNHDA and CDR2 is SQIVND (reference sequence). Based on the CDR3 plus reference TRBV19 and TRBJ1-5, the full variable domain is DGGITQSPKYLFRKEGQNVTLSCEQNLNHDAMYWYRQDPGQGLRLIYYSQIVNDFQKGDIAEGYSVSREKKESFPLTVTSAQKNPTAFYLCASSTGWNQPQHFGDGTRLSIL.

The rearrangement joins TRBV28 to TRBJ2-1; 10 bases fit TRBD2. This CDR3 has 14 residues. With 2 bases clipped from V and 9 bases from J, the junction kept 4 bases outside the gene matches. CDR1 and CDR2 (germline): MDHEN, SYDVKM. CDR3 region: CASSLGLAGVEQFF. The CDR3 region has the DNA TGTGCCAGCAGTTTAGGGCTAGCGGGAGTTGAGCAGTTCTTC.

The V and J genes are TRBV6-5 and TRBJ2-2, with no clear D. CDR1 is MNHEY and CDR2 is SVGAGI in the germline V gene. The V end lost 4 bases, the J end lost 5 bases, and 14 bases lay between the germline ends. This CDR3 contains 15 residues. CDR3 coding DNA: TGTGCCAGCAGTTCCCCTAGGATGGTAACCGGGGAGCTGTTTTTT. It encodes CASSSPRMVTGELFF.

This clone has just one count. This chain joins TRBV7-3 and TRBJ2-1, with 7 bases aligning to TRBD2. The CDR3 sequence is 14 residues long. The V gene's germline CDR1 is SGHTA and CDR2 FQGTGA. The J segment lost 5 bases and the V segment lost 5 bases, leaving 6 bases of the junction unmatched. Here the CDR3 reads CASSPAGAHNEQFF. For the CDR3, the DNA is TGTGCCAGCAGCCCCGCGGGAGCGCACAATGAGCAGTTCTTC.

J is TRBJ2-3 and V is TRBV6-4, with 16 bases identical to TRBD2. The CDR3 is 18 amino acids. The germline CDR1 and CDR2 sequences are MRHNA and SNTAGT. V shed 2 bases, J shed 4 bases, and the junction held 6 bases outside the gene matches. The CDR3, as DNA: TGTGCCAGCAGTGACGGGACTAGCGGGAGGGCCGGGTCAGATACGCAGTATTTT. Its protein product is CASSDGTSGRAGSDTQYF.

The J gene is TRBJ1-1, the V gene TRBV7-8; D gene ambiguous. V was pared by 1 base and J by 0 bases, with 12 bases between. The CDR3 consists of 16 residues. From germline, CDR1 is SGHVS and CDR2 FQNEAQ. The chain's CDR3 is CASSLGFGDLNTEAFF. The CDR3 bases are TGTGCCAGCAGCTTAGGATTCGGTGACTTGAACACTGAAGCTTTCTTT.

The CDR3 loop is CASSAGGYNEQFF. The CDR3, as DNA: TGTGCCAGCAGTGCAGGGGGCTACAATGAGCAGTTCTTC. The chain combines TRBV28 with TRBJ2-1; 7 bases line up with TRBD1. CDR3 length equals 13 residues. Trimming cost V 5 bases and J 3 bases; bases outside gene matches: 1. CDR1 is MDHEN, CDR2 SYDVKM, per germline.